This entry is about one T cell receptor (beta chain). The antigen remains undetermined. These data originate in a study of T-cell reconstitution after alpha-beta-depleted transplantation in children. The CDR3 is made up of 15 amino acids. V gave up 4 bases and J gave up 4 bases, with 17 bases separating them. Germline V gene sequence: CDR1 SGHKS, CDR2 YYEKEE (reference sequence). Study-wide findings and caveats: Newly produced T cells mostly provided counts and TCRbeta diversity after one year, as hyperexpanded clones declined. Several hundred expanded graft clones reportedly gave rise to the alpha-beta T cells present about two months after transplant.

Unique molecular identifiers were incorporated into the prepared TCRbeta library. A single record per CDR3 protein comes from TCRdb applying MiXCR to the PCR reads. The sample has about 440,000 distinct CDR3 sequences, around two fifths seen once. The sequence derives from a girl aged 2-15 years with aplastic anemia, due to receive a stem cell transplant. The source material was PBMCs, sampled before TCRalphabeta/CD19-depleted stem cell transplant. V and J are TRBV5-5 and TRBJ1-1; D is unresolved. The CDR3 coding sequence is TGTGCCAGCAGCACTCCCCCCGTGGGTGTCACTGAAGCTTTCTTT. Protein product: CASSTPPVGVTEAFF. The full variable domain, rest sourced from reference TRBV5-5 and TRBJ1-1, is DAGVTQSPTHLIKTRGQQVTLRCSPISGHKSVSWYQQVLGQGPQFIFQYYEKEERGRGNFPDRFSARQFPNYSSELNVNALLLGDSALYLCASSTPPVGVTEAFFGQGTRLTVV.